This T cell receptor beta chain stems from a study of T cell repertoires in cytomegalovirus infection. Background on the study: Indications came from public TCR beta signatures; they pointed to CMV infection and to a matching HLA type. Findings and caveats of the study: HLA-C-restricted TCR beta clonotypes specific for CMV led the ex vivo response.

Trimming cost V 0 bases and J 4 bases; bases outside gene matches: 5. The germline CDR1 and CDR2 sequences are DFQATT and SNEGSKA (reference sequence). The CDR3 runs 15 residues. TCRdb re-derived calls from the reads in MiXCR, one entry per CDR3 protein. The top ten clones hold less than 7.5% of a sample with around 230,000 distinct CDR3 sequences, approximately 7% of them seen once. This clonotype was observed at least ten times. Its specificity is unknown. The rearrangement links TRBV20-1 to TRBJ1-1; 10 bases map to TRBD1. The clonotype originates from a human donor in good health (CMV status not recorded). Some clones in this sample may be carry-over from other donors' samples. The source material was PBMCs. The CDR3 DNA sequence: TGCAGTGCTAGAGATCGAGGGACAGGGGTCACTGAAGCTTTCTTT. Translation: CSARDRGTGVTEAFF.